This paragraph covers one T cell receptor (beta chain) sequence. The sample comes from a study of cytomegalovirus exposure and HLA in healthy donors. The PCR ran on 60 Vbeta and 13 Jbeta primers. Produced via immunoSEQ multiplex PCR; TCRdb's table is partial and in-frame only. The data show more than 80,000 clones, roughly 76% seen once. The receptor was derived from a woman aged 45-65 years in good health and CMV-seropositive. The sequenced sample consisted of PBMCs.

CDR3 DNA sequence: TGTGCCAGCAGTGAGGACAGAAACTATGGCTACACCTTC. Translated, it gives CASSEDRNYGYTF. This sequence joins TRBV2 and TRBJ1-2; maybe TRBD1 (6 bases). The CDR3 is 13 amino acids. CDR1 and CDR2 (germline): SNHLY, FYNNEI. V lost 3 bases to trimming and J lost 2 bases, with 7 bases between them. Full variable domain (rest looked up from reference TRBV2 and TRBJ1-2): EPEVTQTPSHQVTQMGQEVILRCVPISNHLYFYWYRQILGQKVEFLVSFYNNEISEKSEIFDDQFSVERPDGSNFTLKIRSTKLEDSAMYFCASSEDRNYGYTFGSGTRLTVV.